The next 21 T cell receptor beta chains were all read from a single sample in a study of blood T cells in healthy people across ages. With a J-beta primer mix and a sample-barcoded 5' primer, a second PCR ran about 7 to 12 cycles. TCRdb re-called the 5' RACE reads through MiXCR, storing one row per CDR3 protein. Here the sample spans over 950,000 distinct CDR3 sequences, roughly 50% being singletons. Sequencing was performed on blood. The receptors come from a woman between 55 and 75 years old in good health.

The V gene is TRBV12-3 or TRBV12-4, the J gene TRBJ1-6; D is possibly TRBD1 (6 bases). The CDR3 length is 15 residues. V lost 5 bases and J lost 9, with 17 bases in between. The CDR3 is CASSHRDNRISPLHF. CDR3 nucleotide sequence: TGTGCCAGCAGTCATCGGGACAATAGGATTTCACCCCTCCACTTT.

The chain joins TRBV2 to TRBJ2-3, with 11 bases matching TRBD2. V was clipped by 8 bases and J by 8 bases; unmatched bases: 15. Per the germline V gene, CDR1 is SNHLY and CDR2 is FYNNEI. This CDR3 is built from 16 residues. CDR3 sequence: CASPRGLAGGGGTQYF. The CDR3, as DNA: TGTGCCAGCCCCAGAGGGCTAGCGGGAGGAGGAGGTACGCAGTATTTT. Using reference TRBV2 and TRBJ2-3 for the parts outside the CDR3, the full variable domain is EPEVTQTPSHQVTQMGQEVILRCVPISNHLYFYWYRQILGQKVEFLVSFYNNEISEKSEIFDDQFSVERPDGSNFTLKIRSTKLEDSAMYFCASPRGLAGGGGTQYFGPGTRLTVL.

The sample holds a few counts of this clonotype. The gene calls are TRBV5-1 and TRBJ2-1, with a weak D call TRBD1 (5 bases). The V gene's germline CDR1 is SGHRS and CDR2 YFSETQ. The CDR3 totals 15 residues. The V and J ends lost 0 bases and 6 bases respectively, with 13 bases between them. The CDR3 here is CASSLDGADVNEQFF. Written as DNA, the CDR3 is TGCGCCAGCAGCTTGGATGGGGCGGATGTCAATGAGCAGTTCTTC.

This sequence joins TRBV5-1 and TRBJ2-2; tentatively, D is TRBD1 (5 bases). The CDR3 runs to 16 residues. Germline V lookup: CDR1 SGHRS, CDR2 YFSETQ. Trimming took 4 bases from V and 6 from J, leaving 19 bases between them. The CDR3 DNA reads as TGCGCCAGCAGCCGGGTAGGGGCACTTCTCGCCGGGGAGCTGTTTTTT. This codes for CASSRVGALLAGELFF.

The chain joins TRBV6-5 to TRBJ2-3, with 15 bases fitting TRBD2. The CDR3 sequence is 16 residues long. Germline CDR1 reads MNHEY; CDR2 reads SVGAGI. V shed 4 bases and J 7 bases; nucleotides not matched to a gene: 6. Here the CDR3 reads CASSLRTSGRGYTQYF. The CDR3 DNA sequence: TGTGCCAGCAGTTTAAGGACTAGCGGGAGGGGTTATACGCAGTATTTT.

J is TRBJ2-1 and V is TRBV5-1; TRBD2 might be the D (5 bases). The CDR3 contains 14 residues. The germline CDR1 and CDR2 sequences are SGHRS and YFSETQ. V was cut by 1 base and J by 10 bases, with 15 bases left in between. Written as DNA, the CDR3 is TGCGCCAGCAGCTTGTCATCCGGGATAGTGGAGCAGTTCTTC. Protein sequence: CASSLSSGIVEQFF.

This chain uses TRBV28 with TRBJ2-1; D uncertain. Germline lookup yields CDR1 MDHEN and CDR2 SYDVKM. This CDR3 contains 13 residues. Trimming removed 8 bases at V and 0 bases at J, with 8 bases between. The CDR3 reads CASQTSSYNEQFF. The CDR3 nucleotides are TGTGCCAGCCAAACGAGCTCCTACAATGAGCAGTTCTTC.

This clonotype was seen a few times. As DNA, the CDR3 is TGTGCCAGCAGTCCCCCCCGGGGGGGGAGGGAGACCCAGTACTTC. Translating it yields CASSPPRGGRETQYF. J is TRBJ2-5 and V is TRBV28, with TRBD2 identical over 8 bases. Losses at the gene ends were 5 bases for V and 5 bases for J; bases not matched to a gene: 10. Germline lookup yields CDR1 MDHEN and CDR2 SYDVKM. This CDR3 has 15 amino acids.

Only a few counts were recorded for this clonotype. V gene TRBV20-1 combines with J gene TRBJ2-7; no clear D gene. The germline V and J ends were trimmed by 6 bases and 6 bases, with 12 bases remaining between them. Per the germline V gene, CDR1 is DFQATT and CDR2 is SNEGSKA (reference sequence). The CDR3 runs to 11 residues. The chain's CDR3 is CSAVELGEQYF. The DNA for the CDR3 is TGCAGTGCAGTGGAGTTAGGCGAGCAGTACTTC.

This clonotype was seen more than once but under ten times. The gene calls are TRBV7-2 and TRBJ2-3; 7 bases map to TRBD2. This CDR3 has 15 residues. Looked up from germline, CDR1 is SGHTA and CDR2 is FQGNSA. J was trimmed by 9 bases and V by 7 bases; bases with no gene match: 16. The CDR3 loop reads CASTLYGGGPGTQYF. CDR3 DNA: TGTGCCAGCACCCTATATGGGGGAGGGCCGGGGACGCAGTATTTT.

This clonotype was picked up a small number of times. The V gene is TRBV4-1, the J gene TRBJ2-7; possibly TRBD2 for D (6 bases). This CDR3 comprises 15 residues. Germline CDR1 MGHRA, CDR2 YSYEKL. V was cut by 1 base and J by 6 bases, with 16 bases left in between. CDR3 in DNA: TGCGCCAGCAGCCAAGTCGGAGGGCGGGATCGCGAGCAGTACTTC. Protein product: CASSQVGGRDREQYF.

J is TRBJ2-7 and V is TRBV28; D unclear. CDR3 length: 14 amino acids. Trimming pared 7 bases from V and 4 bases from J, leaving 17 bases between. In germline, CDR1 is MDHEN, CDR2 SYDVKM. As DNA, the CDR3 is TGTGCCAGCACCCCCTTTGGGGAATATTACGAGCAGTACTTC. It codes for CASTPFGEYYEQYF.

In its sample, this clonotype was seen a few times. V is TRBV12-3 or TRBV12-4 and J is TRBJ2-3; a weak D match, TRBD2 (5 bases). The germline V and J ends were trimmed by 6 bases and 3 bases, with 10 bases remaining between them. This CDR3 has 13 residues. CDR3 sequence: CASRAVITDTQYF. The DNA of the CDR3 is TGTGCCAGCAGAGCGGTTATTACAGATACGCAGTATTTT.

The chain carries TRBV28 and TRBJ2-4, with D maybe TRBD1 (6 bases). The germline V gene encodes CDR1 MDHEN and CDR2 SYDVKM. The germline V and J ends were trimmed by 10 bases and 2 bases, with 9 bases remaining between them. The CDR3 is made up of 12 amino acids. The CDR3 DNA is TGTGCCACTAGGGGGTCCAAAAACATTCAGTACTTC. Protein sequence: CATRGSKNIQYF. Drawing the rest from reference TRBV28 and TRBJ2-4, the complete variable domain is DVKVTQSSRYLVKRTGEKVFLECVQDMDHENMFWYRQDPGLGLRLIYFSYDVKMKEKGDIPEGYSVSREKKERFSLILESASTNQTSMYLCATRGSKNIQYFGAGTRLSVL.

The count of this clonotype is one. It may be a read error: a sequence one base away is much more abundant. The chain carries TRBV29-1 and TRBJ2-7; the D call may be TRBD1 or TRBD2 (5 bases each). The CDR3 contains 16 residues. In germline, CDR1 is SQVTM, CDR2 ANQGSEA. Trimming removed 5 bases from V and 3 bases from J, with 23 bases in between. The CDR3 DNA sequence: TGCAGCGTTTCCGGGGCAATCGCTAAAGAGGTCTACGAGCAGTACTTC. This sequence encodes CSVSGAIAKEVYEQYF.

This chain links TRBV28 with TRBJ2-5, with 7 bases fitting TRBD2. Trimming removed 3 bases from V and 4 bases from J; junction bases left unmatched: 11. This CDR3 contains 16 residues. Germline CDR1 and CDR2: MDHEN and SYDVKM. CDR3 DNA: TGTGCCAGCAGTTTGTCTCTTCCGGGGAGGGGAGAGACCCAGTACTTC. Its protein product is CASSLSLPGRGETQYF.

CDR3 in DNA: TGTGCCAGCAGCTTACAGTGGACAGGGTTCACTGAAGCTTTCTTT. Translation: CASSLQWTGFTEAFF. The chain carries TRBV7-2 and TRBJ1-1; 8 nucleotides line up with TRBD1. Germline-derived CDR1 and CDR2 are SGHTA and FQGNSA. The CDR3 covers 15 residues. Trimming removed 2 bases from V and 4 bases from J; junction bases left unmatched: 6. The entire variable domain, with the rest obtained from reference TRBV7-2 and TRBJ1-1, is as follows: GAGVSQSPSNKVTEKGKDVELRCDPISGHTALYWYRQSLGQGLEFLIYFQGNSAPDKSGLPSDRFSAERTGGSVSTLTIQRTQQEDSAVYLCASSLQWTGFTEAFFGQGTRLTVV.

This clonotype was counted only a few times. The V and J genes are TRBV4-1 and TRBJ2-1, with a weak D call TRBD2 (6 bases). This CDR3 contains 14 residues. Germline V gives CDR1 MGHRA, CDR2 YSYEKL. V lost 5 bases to trimming and J lost 8 bases, with 16 bases between them. CDR3 in DNA: TGCGCCAGCAGCTTCAGGAGGGGATGGGATGAGCAGTTCTTC. This translates into CASSFRRGWDEQFF.

The J gene is TRBJ2-3, the V gene TRBV14; no definite D call. This CDR3 is built from 15 residues. Trimming removed 0 bases at V and 2 bases at J, with 9 bases between. The germline V gene encodes CDR1 SGHDN and CDR2 FVKESK. In DNA, the CDR3 is TGTGCCAGCAGCCAAGAGTTAAGGGCCACAGATACGCAGTATTTT. It specifies CASSQELRATDTQYF.

This clonotype has just a few counts. V is TRBV20-1 and J is TRBJ2-7; D may be TRBD2 (5 bases). The tail of the sequence fits TRBJ2-5 better, so the J call may be wrong. Germline-derived CDR1 and CDR2 are DFQATT and SNEGSKA (reference sequence). The CDR3 is 12 amino acids. The CDR3 sequence is CSATGIGKTQYF. CDR3 in DNA: TGCAGTGCCACCGGGATCGGGAAGACCCAGTACTTC.

J is TRBJ1-1 and V is TRBV7-2; no reliable D call. The germline V gene encodes CDR1 SGHTA and CDR2 FQGNSA. This CDR3 region has 13 residues. Trimming cost V 3 bases and J 8 bases, with 13 bases left between them. CDR3 nucleotides: TGTGCCAGCAGCTTCGGTAGATGGGCCGAAGCTTTCTTT. It yields the protein CASSFGRWAEAFF.